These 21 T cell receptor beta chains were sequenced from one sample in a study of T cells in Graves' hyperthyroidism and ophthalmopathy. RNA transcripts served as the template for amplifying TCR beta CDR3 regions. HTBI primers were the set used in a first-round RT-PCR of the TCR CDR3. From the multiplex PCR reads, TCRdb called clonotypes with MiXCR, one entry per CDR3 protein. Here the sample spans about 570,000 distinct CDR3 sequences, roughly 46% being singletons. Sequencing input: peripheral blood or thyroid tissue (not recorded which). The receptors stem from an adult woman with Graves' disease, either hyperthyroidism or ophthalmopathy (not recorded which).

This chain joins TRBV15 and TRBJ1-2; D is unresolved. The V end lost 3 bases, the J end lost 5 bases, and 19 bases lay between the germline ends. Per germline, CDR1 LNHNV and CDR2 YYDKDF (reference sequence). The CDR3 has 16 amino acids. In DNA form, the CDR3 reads TGTGCCACCAGCAGTTTATCCCCACTTAGGGTTTATGGCTACACCTTC. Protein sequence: CATSSLSPLRVYGYTF. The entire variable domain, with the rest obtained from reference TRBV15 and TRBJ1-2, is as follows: DAMVIQNPRYQVTQFGKPVTLSCSQTLNHNVMYWYQQKSSQAPKLLFHYYDKDFNNEADTPDNFQSRRPNTSFCFLDIRSPGLGDTAMYLCATSSLSPLRVYGYTFGSGTRLTVV.

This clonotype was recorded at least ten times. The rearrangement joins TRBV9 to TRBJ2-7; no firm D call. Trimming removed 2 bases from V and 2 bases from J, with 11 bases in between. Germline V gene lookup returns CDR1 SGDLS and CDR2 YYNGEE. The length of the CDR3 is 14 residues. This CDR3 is CASSVLGNAYEQYF. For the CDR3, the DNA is TGTGCCAGCAGCGTGCTGGGCAACGCCTACGAGCAGTACTTC.

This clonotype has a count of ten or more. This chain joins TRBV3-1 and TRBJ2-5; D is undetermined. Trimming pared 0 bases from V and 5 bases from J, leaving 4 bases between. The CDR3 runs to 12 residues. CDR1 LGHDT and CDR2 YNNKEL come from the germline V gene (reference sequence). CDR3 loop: CASSQDFETQYF. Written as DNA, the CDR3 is TGTGCCAGCAGCCAAGACTTCGAGACCCAGTACTTC.

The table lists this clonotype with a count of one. The CDR3 coding sequence is TGTGCCAGCAGTTTTGGTTTGGGAGACGAGCAGTACTTC. Its protein is CASSFGLGDEQYF. V and J are TRBV12-3 or TRBV12-4 and TRBJ2-7; tentatively, D is TRBD2 (5 bases). Trimming shortened V by 3 bases and J by 5 bases, and 11 bases separated the two germline ends. The CDR3 length is 13 residues.

The CDR3, as DNA: TGCAGCACCCGGACAGGGGCGATGAGGGGCTACACCTTC. This codes for CSTRTGAMRGYTF. The chain is built from TRBV29-1 and TRBJ1-2, with 9 bases that match TRBD1. The CDR3 is made up of 13 amino acids. With 8 bases clipped from V and 8 bases from J, the junction kept 12 bases outside the gene matches. Germline loops: CDR1 SQVTM, CDR2 ANQGSEA.

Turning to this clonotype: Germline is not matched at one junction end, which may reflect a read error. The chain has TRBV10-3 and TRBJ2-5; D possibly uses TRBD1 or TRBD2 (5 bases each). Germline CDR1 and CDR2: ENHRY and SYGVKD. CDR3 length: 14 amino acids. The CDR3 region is CASSYEVREETQYF. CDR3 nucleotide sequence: TGTGCCAGCAGTTACGAGGTCAGGGAGGAGACCCAGTACTTC.

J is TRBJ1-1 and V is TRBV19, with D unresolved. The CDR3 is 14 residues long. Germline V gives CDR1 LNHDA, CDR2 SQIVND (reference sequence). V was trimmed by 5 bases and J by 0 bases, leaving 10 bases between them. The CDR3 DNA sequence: TGTGCCAGTAGTCCTGAGGTCATGAACACTGAAGCTTTCTTT. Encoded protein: CASSPEVMNTEAFF.

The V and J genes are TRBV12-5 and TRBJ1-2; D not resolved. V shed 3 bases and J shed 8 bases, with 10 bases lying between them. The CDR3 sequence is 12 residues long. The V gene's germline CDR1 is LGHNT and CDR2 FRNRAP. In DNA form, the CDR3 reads TGTGCTAGTGGTTTCGGGGTGTCCGGCTACACCTTC. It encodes CASGFGVSGYTF.

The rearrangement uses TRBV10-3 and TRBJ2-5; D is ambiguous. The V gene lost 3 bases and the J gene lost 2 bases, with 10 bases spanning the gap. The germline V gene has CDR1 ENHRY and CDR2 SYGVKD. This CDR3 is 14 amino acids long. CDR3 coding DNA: TGTGCCATCAGTGATGGGCAAGCTCAAGAGACCCAGTACTTC. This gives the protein CAISDGQAQETQYF.

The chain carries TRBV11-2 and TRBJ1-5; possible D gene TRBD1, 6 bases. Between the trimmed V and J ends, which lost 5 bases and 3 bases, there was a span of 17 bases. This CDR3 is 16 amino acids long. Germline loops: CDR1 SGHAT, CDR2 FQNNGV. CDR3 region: CASSGGVQGSNQPQHF. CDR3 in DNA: TGTGCCAGCAGCGGAGGAGTACAGGGATCCAATCAGCCCCAGCATTTT.

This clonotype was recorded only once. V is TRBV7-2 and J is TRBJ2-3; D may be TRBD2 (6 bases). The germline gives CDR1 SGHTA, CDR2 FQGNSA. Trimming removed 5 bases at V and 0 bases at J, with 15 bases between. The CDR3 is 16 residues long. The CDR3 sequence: CASSSNGGTSTDTQYF. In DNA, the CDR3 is TGTGCCAGCAGCAGTAACGGGGGAACTAGCACAGATACGCAGTATTTT. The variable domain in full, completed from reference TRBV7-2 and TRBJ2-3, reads GAGVSQSPSNKVTEKGKDVELRCDPISGHTALYWYRQSLGQGLEFLIYFQGNSAPDKSGLPSDRFSAERTGGSVSTLTIQRTQQEDSAVYLCASSSNGGTSTDTQYFGPGTRLTVL.

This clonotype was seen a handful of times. The CDR3 loop is CASSSIPPGLGSYEQYF. The CDR3 nucleotides read TGTGCCAGCAGCTCCATCCCTCCGGGACTAGGTTCCTACGAGCAGTACTTC. This chain connects TRBV27 to TRBJ2-7, with TRBD2 identical over 8 bases. The germline CDR1 and CDR2 sequences are MNHEY and SMNVEV (reference sequence). V trimming: 6 bases; J trimming: 1 base; junction bases outside the gene matches: 14. The CDR3 is 17 amino acids.

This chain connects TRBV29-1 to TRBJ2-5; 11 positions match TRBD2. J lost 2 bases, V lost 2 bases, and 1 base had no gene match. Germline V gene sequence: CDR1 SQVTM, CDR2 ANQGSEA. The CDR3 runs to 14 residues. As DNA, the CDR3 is TGCAGCGTTGAACTAGCGGGAGGACAAGAGACCCAGTACTTC. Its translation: CSVELAGGQETQYF. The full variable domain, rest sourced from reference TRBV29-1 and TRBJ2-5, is SAVISQKPSRDICQRGTSLTIQCQVDSQVTMMFWYRQQPGQSLTLIATANQGSEATYESGFVIDKFPISRPNLTFSTLTVSNMSPEDSSIYLCSVELAGGQETQYFGPGTRLLVL.

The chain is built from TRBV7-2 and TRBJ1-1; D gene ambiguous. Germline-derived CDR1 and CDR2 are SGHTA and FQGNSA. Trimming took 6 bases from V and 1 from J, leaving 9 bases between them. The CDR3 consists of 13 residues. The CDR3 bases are TGTGCCAGCAGAGGTTTGGGGAACACTGAAGCTTTCTTT. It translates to CASRGLGNTEAFF.

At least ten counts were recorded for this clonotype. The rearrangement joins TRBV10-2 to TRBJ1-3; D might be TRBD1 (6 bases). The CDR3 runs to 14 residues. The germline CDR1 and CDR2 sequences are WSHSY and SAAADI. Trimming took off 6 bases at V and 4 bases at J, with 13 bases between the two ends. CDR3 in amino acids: CASRVQGPGNTIYF. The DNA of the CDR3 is TGCGCCAGCAGGGTACAGGGCCCGGGAAACACCATATATTTT.

The CDR3 is CASSSQGEPRHF. The CDR3 DNA sequence: TGTGCCAGCAGTTCCCAAGGGGAGCCAAGGCATTTT. This sequence joins TRBV28 and TRBJ1-5; weak D call: TRBD1 (5 bases). The V end lost 4 bases, the J end lost 15 bases, and 16 bases lay between the germline ends. The CDR3 covers 12 residues. Germline V gene data show CDR1 as MDHEN and CDR2 as SYDVKM.

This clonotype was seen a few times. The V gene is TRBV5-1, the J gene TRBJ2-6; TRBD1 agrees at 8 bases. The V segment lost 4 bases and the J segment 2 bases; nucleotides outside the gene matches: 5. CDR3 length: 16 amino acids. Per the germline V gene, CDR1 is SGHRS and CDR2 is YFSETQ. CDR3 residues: CASSPTGVAGANVLTF. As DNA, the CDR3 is TGCGCCAGCAGCCCGACAGGGGTTGCTGGGGCCAACGTCCTGACTTTC.

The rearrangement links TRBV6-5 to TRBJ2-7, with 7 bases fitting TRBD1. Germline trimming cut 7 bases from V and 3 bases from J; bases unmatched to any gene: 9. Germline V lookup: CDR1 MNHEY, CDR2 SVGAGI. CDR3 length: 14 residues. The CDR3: CASMERAGGYEQYF. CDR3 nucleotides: TGTGCCAGCATGGAAAGGGCAGGGGGCTACGAGCAGTACTTC.

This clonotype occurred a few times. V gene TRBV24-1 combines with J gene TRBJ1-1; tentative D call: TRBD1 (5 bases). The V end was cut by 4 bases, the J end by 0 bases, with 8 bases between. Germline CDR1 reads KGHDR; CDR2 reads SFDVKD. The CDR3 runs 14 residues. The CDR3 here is CATSEGPMNTEAFF. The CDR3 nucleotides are TGTGCCACCAGTGAGGGACCGATGAACACTGAAGCTTTCTTT.

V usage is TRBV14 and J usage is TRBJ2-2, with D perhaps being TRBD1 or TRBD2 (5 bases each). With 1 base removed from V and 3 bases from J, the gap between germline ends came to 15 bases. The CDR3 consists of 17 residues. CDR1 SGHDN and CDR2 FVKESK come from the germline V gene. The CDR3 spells CASSQAGTESDTGELFF. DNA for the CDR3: TGTGCCAGCAGCCAAGCCGGGACGGAATCGGACACCGGGGAGCTGTTTTTT. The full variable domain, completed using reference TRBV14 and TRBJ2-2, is EAGVTQFPSHSVIEKGQTVTLRCDPISGHDNLYWYRRVMGKEIKFLLHFVKESKQDESGMPNNRFLAERTGGTYSTLKVQPAELEDSGVYFCASSQAGTESDTGELFFGEGSRLTVL.

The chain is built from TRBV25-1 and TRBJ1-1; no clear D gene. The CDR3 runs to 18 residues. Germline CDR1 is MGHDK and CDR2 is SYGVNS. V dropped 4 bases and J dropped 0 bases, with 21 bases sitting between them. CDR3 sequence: CASSAIDWRSGMNTEAFF. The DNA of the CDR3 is TGTGCCAGCAGTGCTATAGATTGGAGGTCCGGGATGAACACTGAAGCTTTCTTT.